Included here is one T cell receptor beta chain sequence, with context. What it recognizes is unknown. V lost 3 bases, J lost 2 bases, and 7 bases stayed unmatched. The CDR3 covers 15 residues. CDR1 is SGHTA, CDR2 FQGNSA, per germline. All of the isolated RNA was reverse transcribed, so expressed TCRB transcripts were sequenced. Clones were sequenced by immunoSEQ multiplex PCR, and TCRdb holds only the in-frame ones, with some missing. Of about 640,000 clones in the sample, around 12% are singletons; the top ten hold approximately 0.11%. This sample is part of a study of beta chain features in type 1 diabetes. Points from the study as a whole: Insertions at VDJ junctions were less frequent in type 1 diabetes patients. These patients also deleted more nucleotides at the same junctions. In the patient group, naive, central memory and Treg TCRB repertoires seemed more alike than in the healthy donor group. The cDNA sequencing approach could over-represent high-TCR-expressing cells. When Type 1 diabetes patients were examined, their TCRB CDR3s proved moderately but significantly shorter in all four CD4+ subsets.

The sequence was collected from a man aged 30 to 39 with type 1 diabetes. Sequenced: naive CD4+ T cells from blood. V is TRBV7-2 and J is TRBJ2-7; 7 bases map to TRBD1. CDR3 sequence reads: CASSFNRGITYEQYF. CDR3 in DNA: TGTGCCAGCAGCTTTAACAGGGGCATCACCTACGAGCAGTACTTC.